This record looks at one T cell receptor beta chain sequence and its context. This CDR3 comprises 19 residues. Germline V gene lookup returns CDR1 MRHNA and CDR2 SNTAGT. V dropped 2 bases and J dropped 8; count of bases not matched to a gene: 17. TCRdb reprocessed the 5' RACE reads with MiXCR, giving one entry per CDR3 protein. The sample includes under 350,000 distinct CDR3 sequences, 15% to 20% of them seen just once. This sample stems from a study of T-cell memory formation after mild COVID-19. Study context: The study found TCR clusters largely donor specific.

The chain carries TRBV6-4 and TRBJ2-4; 11 bases fit TRBD1. This clonotype was sampled from a man aged 18 to 29 who had mild COVID-19 (a few samples of this study predate the infection). Cell type and time point are not known. The sample taken for sequencing was PBMCs or a T cell subset sorted from them (not recorded which). The CDR3 protein is CASSDPGQGAQIRIYIQYF. The CDR3 nucleotides read TGTGCCAGCAGTGACCCAGGACAGGGGGCGCAAATACGGATATACATTCAGTACTTC.